Below, 16 T cell receptor beta chains from the same sample are listed, as sequenced in a study of T cell repertoires in cytomegalovirus infection (dated by TCRdb to 2018 to 2020). Data came from an Illumina HiSeq 1500. TCRdb applied fastp at Q25 and MiXCR to the public reads, then kept only in-frame beta chains. Rows matching on CDR3 protein sequence are summarized as one entry with the most common DNA and genes. The sample yields 450,000 to 650,000 distinct CDR3 sequences; more than 20% were counted once. In total, the top ten clones hold less than 15% of the sample. The sample comprised PBMCs. These receptors came from a human donor in good health (CMV status not recorded). Some clones in this sample may be carry-over from other donors' samples.

This clonotype was seen many times. This chain links TRBV7-2 with TRBJ2-3; TRBD2 matches at 11 bases. V lost 4 bases, J lost 5 bases, and 11 bases stayed unmatched. The CDR3 has 17 residues. Looked up from germline, CDR1 is SGHTA and CDR2 is FQGNSA. The CDR3 is CASSSRDLAGGVDTQYF. The CDR3 coding sequence is TGTGCCAGCAGCTCCAGGGACCTAGCGGGAGGCGTAGATACGCAGTATTTT.

There are a few counts of this clonotype. The junction departs from germline at one end; a sequencing error may be responsible. CDR3 nucleotide sequence: TGTGCCAGCGGTTTAAGCGCTAGCGGGACCTACGAGCAGTACTTC. Translation: CASGLSASGTYEQYF. V gene TRBV28 combines with J gene TRBJ2-7; the match to TRBD2 covers 9 bases. The CDR3 runs 15 residues. Germline V gene sequence: CDR1 MDHEN, CDR2 SYDVKM.

This clonotype was found a few times. The chain employs TRBV6-5 and TRBJ2-7; TRBD2 agrees at 7 bases. Germline loops: CDR1 MNHEY, CDR2 SVGAGI. The CDR3 length is 15 residues. V shed 0 bases, J shed 2 bases, and the junction held 4 bases outside the gene matches. In DNA form, the CDR3 reads TGTGCCAGCAGTTACTCGGGGGGGACTACCTACGAGCAGTACGTC. Amino acids: CASSYSGGTTYEQYV.

The chain couples TRBV11-2 to TRBJ2-3, with D perhaps TRBD1 (6 bases). CDR3 length: 15 residues. Per the germline V gene, CDR1 is SGHAT and CDR2 is FQNNGV. V was shortened by 3 bases and J by 2 bases, with 12 bases between the two germline ends. The CDR3 DNA is TGTGCCAGCAGCTTCACTAGGGGGACCACAGATACGCAGTATTTT. It is translated as CASSFTRGTTDTQYF.

V usage is TRBV12-3 or TRBV12-4 and J usage is TRBJ1-3; perhaps TRBD1 as D (6 bases). V gave up 7 bases and J gave up 1 base, with 14 bases separating them. The CDR3 loop spans 15 amino acids. CDR3 amino acids: CASTMGDRSGNTIYF. The CDR3 bases are TGTGCCAGCACCATGGGTGACAGGTCTGGAAACACCATATATTTT.

This clonotype was detected many times. This CDR3 is CSARDVGAYEQYF. DNA of the CDR3: TGCAGTGCTAGAGACGTGGGGGCCTACGAGCAGTACTTC. The rearrangement joins TRBV20-1 to TRBJ2-7; D tentatively fits TRBD1 or TRBD2 (5 bases each). CDR1 DFQATT and CDR2 SNEGSKA come from the germline V gene (reference sequence). The CDR3 length is 13 residues. V lost 0 bases and J 2 bases, leaving 8 bases between the germline ends.

The chain links TRBV11-2 to TRBJ2-1; the D gene is possibly TRBD2 (6 bases). The germline V gene has CDR1 SGHAT and CDR2 FQNNGV. The V and J ends lost 5 bases and 6 bases respectively, with 20 bases between them. The CDR3 contains 16 residues. The CDR3 DNA is TGTGCCAGCAGCCGTATAGCCGGGACTGGCCCCAATGAGCAGTTCTTC. Its protein product is CASSRIAGTGPNEQFF.

This clonotype was seen only a few times. The rearrangement joins TRBV6-2 or TRBV6-3 to TRBJ2-5; weak D call: TRBD2 (6 bases). There are 15 residues in the CDR3. Trimming cost V 2 bases and J 4 bases, with 14 bases left between them. Germline CDR1 is MNHEY and CDR2 is SVGEGT. The CDR3 DNA reads as TGTGCCAGCAGTTACGGGGGGAACGCGGGAGAGACCCAGTACTTC. Its translation: CASSYGGNAGETQYF.

This clonotype was detected only a few times. The chain combines TRBV28 with TRBJ2-7; the match to TRBD1 covers 10 bases. The CDR3 loop spans 15 amino acids. Germline CDR1 and CDR2: MDHEN and SYDVKM. Trimming removed 7 bases from V and 0 bases from J; junction bases left unmatched: 6. This CDR3 is CASTPGTGASYEQYV. The CDR3 DNA is TGTGCCAGCACCCCGGGGACAGGGGCCTCCTACGAGCAGTACGTC.

The rearrangement links TRBV15 to TRBJ2-5; TRBD1 agrees at 8 bases. The V segment lost 0 bases and the J segment 3 bases; nucleotides outside the gene matches: 3. This CDR3 is built from 15 residues. Germline V gives CDR1 LNHNV, CDR2 YYDKDF (reference sequence). The CDR3: CATSRDPTGEETQYF. Written as DNA, the CDR3 is TGTGCCACCAGCAGAGATCCGACAGGGGAAGAGACCCAGTACTTC.

This clonotype turned up a few times. V usage is TRBV11-3 and J usage is TRBJ2-2; 9 bases agree with TRBD2. The CDR3 has 16 amino acids. J gave up 5 bases and V 6 bases, and 10 bases lay outside the gene matches. The germline CDR1 and CDR2 sequences are SGHNT and YENEEA. CDR3 bases: TGTGCCAGCAGAGAAATAGCGGGAGTAGGGACCGGGGAGCTGTTTTTT. It specifies CASREIAGVGTGELFF.

The V gene is TRBV20-1, the J gene TRBJ2-5; 9 nucleotides agree with TRBD2. The CDR3 sequence is 15 residues long. CDR1 and CDR2 from the germline V gene are DFQATT and SNEGSKA (reference sequence). After removal of 4 bases from V and 0 bases from J, the junction contained 6 bases not matched to a gene. The CDR3 loop is CSAMGRTSDQETQYF. For the CDR3, the DNA is TGCAGTGCTATGGGAAGGACTAGCGACCAAGAGACCCAGTACTTC.

V and J are TRBV11-2 and TRBJ2-1, with 8 bases lining up with TRBD2. The CDR3 sequence is 15 residues long. CDR1 and CDR2 from the germline V gene are SGHAT and FQNNGV. Trimming cost V 5 bases and J 2 bases; bases outside gene matches: 5. The CDR3 is CASSRLRGAYNEQFF. CDR3 DNA sequence: TGTGCCAGCAGCCGCTTGCGGGGGGCCTACAATGAGCAGTTCTTC.

This clonotype was observed at least ten times. The chain uses TRBV7-2 and TRBJ2-1; TRBD2 matches at 9 bases. The germline gives CDR1 SGHTA, CDR2 FQGNSA. The CDR3 has 19 amino acids. With 4 bases clipped from V and 7 bases from J, the junction kept 20 bases outside the gene matches. This chain's CDR3 is CASSSRGWGGSGSWNEQFF. CDR3 sequence (DNA): TGTGCCAGCAGCTCGAGGGGCTGGGGGGGTAGCGGGAGTTGGAATGAGCAGTTCTTC. The full variable domain, completed using reference TRBV7-2 and TRBJ2-1, is GAGVSQSPSNKVTEKGKDVELRCDPISGHTALYWYRQSLGQGLEFLIYFQGNSAPDKSGLPSDRFSAERTGGSVSTLTIQRTQQEDSAVYLCASSSRGWGGSGSWNEQFFGPGTRLTVL.

This clonotype was seen more than once but under ten times. The V gene is TRBV3-1, the J gene TRBJ2-7; D tentatively fits TRBD1 or TRBD2 (5 bases each). The CDR3 has 15 residues. Trimming removed 3 bases at V and 4 bases at J, with 16 bases between. Germline values: CDR1 LGHDT, CDR2 YNNKEL (reference sequence). The CDR3 region is CASSHNPGPLYEQYF. CDR3 DNA: TGTGCCAGCAGCCACAACCCGGGACCGTTATACGAGCAGTACTTC.

This clonotype was observed a handful of times. This chain connects TRBV28 to TRBJ1-2; D may be TRBD1 (6 bases). V was trimmed by 2 bases and J by 8 bases, leaving 21 bases between them. The germline CDR1 and CDR2 sequences are MDHEN and SYDVKM. The CDR3 consists of 16 residues. CDR3 DNA: TGTGCCAGCAGTTTAAGTTGGGGGCAGGGTCTTAGCGGCTACACCTTC. This codes for CASSLSWGQGLSGYTF.